This T cell receptor (beta chain) derives from a study of read filtering for tumor transcriptome and immune sequencing. CDR3 size: 13 residues. CDR1 and CDR2 (germline): KGHSH, LQKENI. Trimming cost V 0 bases and J 4 bases, with 3 bases left between them. From approximately 430 ng of RNA, a library with molecular barcoded alpha/delta and beta/gamma adaptors was made. TCRdb redid the calling of the reads with MiXCR, one entry per CDR3 protein. The sample holds roughly 90,000 distinct CDR3 sequences, 20% to 25% seen once. This chain uses TRBV18 with TRBJ2-2; D unresolved. Sequenced material: a population of CD138-negative cells sorted from bone marrow. The sequence was obtained from a donor over 35 with multiple myeloma. The CDR3 bases are TGTGCCAGCTCACCACCCCGCACCGGGGAGCTGTTTTTT. It codes for CASSPPRTGELFF.